Here is one TCR beta chain with its context. This clonotype has just a few counts. Qualities for individual bases were not recorded, and no much larger clone is one base off. Taken from the germline V gene (reference sequence), the CDR1 and CDR2 loops are MNHEY and SMNVEV. Reading from cysteine to phenylalanine, the CDR3 counts 15 amino acids. Here the CDR3 DNA is all that survives: 45 bases in frame from base 1. Trimming removed 2 bases from V and 4 bases from J, leaving 13 bases between the germline ends. TCR cDNA was synthesized by 5'RACE template switching, through which a universal primer site and unique molecular identifiers were introduced. Priming of cDNA synthesis was performed from both the TCR alpha and TCR beta constant segments. Two PCR steps were used to amplify libraries, with sample barcodes and sequencing adapters being added in the second step. Libraries were sequenced on Illumina HiSeq 2500 (2x100 bp) or NovaSeq (2x150 bp). In the source study's methods: Reads were demultiplexed and collapsed into UMI consensus sequences with MIGEC, and V(D)J alignment was performed with MiXCR. Clonotypes responding to the vaccine were identified with edgeR on replicate PBMC samples, with the criteria of FDR below 0.01 and a log2 fold change above 5 up to day 15. Each bulk clonotype was labeled CD4 or CD8 based on which sequenced repertoire, CD4 or CD8, contained the clonotype at higher abundance. A clonotype counted as NS4B-specific if enriched at least 10-fold in dextramer-positive versus dextramer-negative fractions, with CD4-biased clonotypes left out. The public reads were run again by TCRdb, first through fastp at Q25 and then through MiXCR, and only productive beta chains were kept. Here each entry gathers all rows of one CDR3 protein and keeps the most common genes and DNA. The V and J calls, along with clone size, are taken from TCRdb and not from the paper's own processing. Present in this sample are fewer than 100,000 distinct CDR3 sequences, about 8.2% of which were seen just once. The top ten clonotypes cover around 17% of the sample.

Interpreted using the paper, the treatment or condition label stands for: live attenuated yellow fever vaccine strain. A standard Ficoll-Paque protocol was used to isolate PBMCs from peripheral blood. Epitope-specific CD8 T cells were sorted with a dextramer loaded with the yellow fever NS4B epitope peptide, and anti-CD3 and anti-CD8 staining was applied. RNA was extracted with TriZol from bulk PBMCs, CD4 and CD8 fractions, and dextramer-positive and dextramer-negative fractions. The data originate from a study of T cells after yellow fever vaccination (dated by TCRdb to the late 2010s). For context, the study as a whole: The SMART-Seq v4 Ultra Low Input RNA kit was used to prepare libraries from fractions with low cell numbers. To follow T-cell clones before and after primary and booster YFV17D yellow fever vaccination, bulk TCR alpha and beta repertoires were sequenced over time. The cohort comprised two healthy male donors, one aged 18 to 29 and one aged 30 to 40 years. Blood was drawn at multiple timepoints before and after primary and secondary immunization, with bulk PBMC replicates and cell subsets isolated. General findings and caveats noted by the study authors: After the booster, most of the clones that had expanded following primary vaccination were detected again (just under 97% of CD4 and around 88% of CD8), which suggests that memory was broadly maintained. Because abundant contaminating clonotypes from the bulk population could be contained in FACS-sorted repertoires, computational filtering was required. Only a couple of donors were included in the study, so the extent to which the findings can be generalized is limited. A small fraction of clonotypes appeared in both the CD4 and CD8 compartments, likely as a result of convergent recombination. Compared with the primary T-cell response, the secondary T-cell response was weaker but faster, peaking on day 5 rather than day 15.

This sequence originates from a man between 18 and 29 years old who received the YFV17D yellow fever vaccine. The chain is assembled from TRBV27 and TRBJ2-3; a tentative D call is TRBD1 (5 bases match). Sequenced material: CD8+ T cells not binding an NS4B(214-222) dextramer, sorted from PBMCs, taken less than 18 days after the first yellow fever vaccination. This specimen's cell subset or site label, interpreted: NS4B epitope dextramer-negative CD8 T cells. The CDR3 sequence is CASSLTQGGADTQYF. The bases are TGTGCCAGCAGTTTAACTCAGGGTGGCGCAGATACGCAGTATTTT.